The rows below give T cell receptor beta chains drawn from one sample of a study of blood T cell repertoires in COVID-19. The assay was immunoSEQ multiplex PCR, and TCRdb's table has in-frame clones only and misses some. The table lists 300,000 to 350,000 clones, about 90% of them singletons. Sequenced input: PBMCs or T cells enriched from blood (not recorded which). The receptors derive from a woman aged 30 to 39 who had recovered from COVID-19. Each CDR3 is given without its conserved first and last residue.

v_call cdr3_aa
TRBV19 ASSIGTVSYEQY
TRBV9 ASSVSRGNTIY
TRBV5-1 ASSPGLAGLSSYNEQF
TRBV5-1 ASSSAGTTNEKLF
TRBV2 ASTFSAQEGSYEQY
TRBV10-1 ASSLGRGYEQY
TRBV4-1 ASSQLVAGLPTDTQY
TRBV6-6 ASKLGTENSPLH
TRBV27 ASSSRDRAYEQY
TRBV5-5 ASHPGQGSYEQY
TRBV2 ASQRLGHQNQPQH
TRBV3-1/TRBV3-2 ASSQGRVGDTQY
TRBV19 ASRIVGTGQGQPQH
TRBV2 ASSEDRETDTQY
TRBV5-1 ASSLFGGGELNEQF
TRBV7-2 ASSLRTGGSGNTIY
TRBV10-3 ATQGQVGTGGGPQH
TRBV4-3 ASSQDLIRDRLNYGYT
TRBV7-8 ASSPTRGIRKTQY
TRBV7-9 ASSFAGGGDYEQY
TRBV5-8 ASSFQGYEQY
TRBV10-1 ASSESYGQYPSYNEQF
TRBV29-1 SASTSGQETQY
TRBV4-3 ASSHESGTGVSSYNSPLH
TRBV11-2 ASSLASTGLRTSGNTIY
TRBV7-2 ASTRTGYAGELF
TRBV5-1 ASSSTGVAGNTIY
TRBV9 ASSARGYTEAF
TRBV9 ASSVSPAYEQY
TRBV12-3/TRBV12-4 ASGAGGGQPQH
TRBV5-1 ASSLGQVPNPNYGYT
TRBV27 ASSLWDRGYNEQF
TRBV18 ASSRSQGAYTEAF
TRBV7-8 ASSLIQAGGEKLF
TRBV27 ASSSSVGQGIISYNSPLH
TRBV6-1 ASSEKGPGWTSPLH
TRBV7-8 ASRRTDGETQY
TRBV5-6 ASSQITGLASEQY
TRBV27 ASSRGNTEAF
TRBV5-1 ASSLLGGGQETQY
TRBV24-1 ATSDSKGEAGHYNEQF
TRBV5-1 ASSPSGLAGSMSEQF
TRBV19 ASRPRSSGANVLT
TRBV12-3/TRBV12-4 ASGRVDQPQH
TRBV27 ASSSPGAGAF